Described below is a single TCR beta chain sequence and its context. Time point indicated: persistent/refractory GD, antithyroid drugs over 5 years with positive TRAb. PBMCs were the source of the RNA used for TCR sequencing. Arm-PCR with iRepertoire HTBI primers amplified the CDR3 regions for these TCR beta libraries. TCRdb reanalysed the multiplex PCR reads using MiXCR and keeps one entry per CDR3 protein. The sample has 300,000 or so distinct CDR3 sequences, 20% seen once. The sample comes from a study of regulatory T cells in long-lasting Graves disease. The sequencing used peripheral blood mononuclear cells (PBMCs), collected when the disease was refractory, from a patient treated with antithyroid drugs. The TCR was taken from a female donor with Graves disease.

The CDR3 DNA follows: TGCGCCAGCAGACTCTCTGGACACACCGGGGAGCTGTTTTTT. Translated, it gives CASRLSGHTGELFF. The rearrangement joins TRBV5-1 to TRBJ2-2; D gene uncertain. This CDR3 region has 14 residues. The V gene lost 5 bases and the J gene lost 3 bases, with 11 bases spanning the gap. Germline CDR1 is SGHRS and CDR2 is YFSETQ.